This T cell receptor beta chain was retrieved from a study of blood T cell repertoires in COVID-19. At the level of the study: Specimens from acute and convalescent COVID-19 originated in the United States, Italy and Spain. T cells, B-cell-depleted T cells, or PBMCs provided the cDNA or gDNA that served as material.

Per the original methods: The authors estimated nucleated cell counts from reference gene primer amplification. Measured with immunoSEQ multiplex PCR; TCRdb has only the in-frame clones, and not every one. The DNA was the basis for D and trimming; V, J and clone size are from that table. This table has about 120,000 clones, less than 90% appearing once. Germline V lookup: CDR1 MGHRA, CDR2 YSYEKL. The V end lost 2 bases, the J end lost 0 bases, and 13 bases lay between the germline ends. There are 16 residues in the CDR3. The V call is TRBV4-1, the J call TRBJ1-1; D might be TRBD1 (6 bases). The sequenced sample consisted of peripheral blood. The sequence was obtained from a woman of 80 years or more with acute or convalescent COVID-19. CDR3 in amino acids: CASSQRTALMNTEAFF. For the CDR3, the DNA is TGCGCCAGCAGCCAAAGGACAGCCTTGATGAACACTGAAGCTTTCTTT.